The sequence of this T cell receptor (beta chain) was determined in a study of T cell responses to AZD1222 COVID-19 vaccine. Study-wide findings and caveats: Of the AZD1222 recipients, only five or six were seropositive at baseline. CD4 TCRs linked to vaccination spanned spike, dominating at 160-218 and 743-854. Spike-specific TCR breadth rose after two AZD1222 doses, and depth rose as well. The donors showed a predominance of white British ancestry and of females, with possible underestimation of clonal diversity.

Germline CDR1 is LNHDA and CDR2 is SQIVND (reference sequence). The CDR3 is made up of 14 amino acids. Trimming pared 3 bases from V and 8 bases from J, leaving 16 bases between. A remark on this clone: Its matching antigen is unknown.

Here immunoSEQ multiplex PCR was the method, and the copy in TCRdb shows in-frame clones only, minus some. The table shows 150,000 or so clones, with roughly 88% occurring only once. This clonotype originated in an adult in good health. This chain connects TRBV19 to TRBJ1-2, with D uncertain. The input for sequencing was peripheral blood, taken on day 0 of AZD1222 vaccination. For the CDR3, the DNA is TGTGCCAGTAGTATTCGGGCCGGGAAGGACGGCTACACCTTC. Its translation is CASSIRAGKDGYTF.